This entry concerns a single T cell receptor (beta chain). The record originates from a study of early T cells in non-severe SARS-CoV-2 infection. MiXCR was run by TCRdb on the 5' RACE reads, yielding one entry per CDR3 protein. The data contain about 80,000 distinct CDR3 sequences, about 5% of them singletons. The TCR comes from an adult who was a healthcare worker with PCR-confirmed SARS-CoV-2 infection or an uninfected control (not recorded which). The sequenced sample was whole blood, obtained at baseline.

CDR3 nucleotide sequence: TGCAGTGCGGAAAAGTTTTCCAGGGGGGACTATGGCTACACCTTC. This encodes CSAEKFSRGDYGYTF. The chain employs TRBV20-1 and TRBJ1-2, with 7 bases aligning to TRBD1. The CDR3 is 15 amino acids. V shed 6 bases and J 3 bases; nucleotides not matched to a gene: 13. In germline, CDR1 is DFQATT, CDR2 SNEGSKA (reference sequence).